This passage covers 11 T cell receptor beta chains from one sample sequenced in a study of cytomegalovirus exposure and HLA in healthy donors. The study ran its PCR with 60 Vbeta and 13 Jbeta primers. The repertoire was sequenced with immunoSEQ multiplex PCR; TCRdb's copy has only in-frame clones and lacks some. The profile shows roughly 300,000 clones, roughly 89% of them singletons. The specimen was PBMCs. The receptor source for this set is a man aged 35 to 55 in good health and CMV-seropositive.

The J gene is TRBJ2-7, the V gene TRBV19; 9 bases match TRBD1. This CDR3 has 14 residues. Germline loops: CDR1 LNHDA, CDR2 SQIVND (reference sequence). Trimming removed 9 bases from V and 2 bases from J; junction bases left unmatched: 8. The CDR3 is CASQPGQGPYEQYF. Written as DNA, the CDR3 is TGTGCCAGCCAACCGGGACAGGGACCCTACGAGCAGTACTTC.

The gene calls are TRBV7-9 and TRBJ2-6; TRBD1 is a possible D gene (5 bases). Germline V CDR1 and CDR2: SEHNR, FQNEAQ (reference sequence). This CDR3 has 18 residues. V was cut by 4 bases and J by 3 bases, with 19 bases left in between. This chain's CDR3 is CASSSPTAQGDGANVLTF. The CDR3 nucleotides read TGTGCCAGCAGCTCCCCGACGGCGCAGGGTGATGGGGCCAACGTCCTGACTTTC.

This sequence joins TRBV5-5 and TRBJ1-2; 7 nucleotides match TRBD1. The CDR3 is 14 residues long. CDR1 is SGHKS and CDR2 is YYEKEE in the germline V gene (reference sequence). Trimming cost V 4 bases and J 0 bases; bases outside gene matches: 3. This CDR3 is CASSRRGTNYGYTF. DNA for the CDR3: TGTGCCAGCAGCCGCAGGGGGACTAACTATGGCTACACCTTC.

This chain uses TRBV28 with TRBJ1-1; D might be TRBD1 (6 bases). CDR3 length: 14 amino acids. CDR1 MDHEN and CDR2 SYDVKM come from the germline V gene. Trimming removed 2 bases from V and 1 base from J, with 8 bases in between. CDR3 bases: TGTGCCAGCAGTTTACCACAGGGGAACACTGAAGCTTTCTTT. Translation gives CASSLPQGNTEAFF.

The CDR3 DNA is TGTGCCAGTAGTATGGCTCGGGACAGTAGCAATCAGCCCCAGCATTTT. Its translation is CASSMARDSSNQPQHF. This sequence joins TRBV19 and TRBJ1-5; 7 nucleotides line up with TRBD1. Germline-derived CDR1 and CDR2 are LNHDA and SQIVND (reference sequence). The CDR3 is 16 amino acids. V was clipped by 3 bases and J by 0 bases; unmatched bases: 5.

The chain is built from TRBV19 and TRBJ1-2, with 10 bases identical to TRBD1. CDR3 size: 14 residues. The ends lost 6 bases at V and 6 bases at J; junction bases unmatched: 7. Germline values: CDR1 LNHDA, CDR2 SQIVND (reference sequence). The CDR3 is CASSETGGANGYTF. Written as DNA, the CDR3 is TGTGCCAGTAGCGAGACAGGGGGCGCGAATGGCTACACCTTC.

The chain joins TRBV5-1 to TRBJ2-6; D is undetermined. CDR3 length: 16 residues. Between the trimmed V and J ends, which lost 1 base and 0 bases, there was a span of 8 bases. Per germline, CDR1 SGHRS and CDR2 YFSETQ. CDR3: CASSLPRGSGANVLTF. The CDR3 nucleotides are TGCGCCAGCAGCTTGCCCCGAGGCTCTGGGGCCAACGTCCTGACTTTC.

This clone is a singleton in its sample. The chain joins TRBV5-1 to TRBJ2-1; 9 bases are shared with TRBD2. With V trimmed by 1 base and J by 5 bases, 4 bases remained unmatched. Per germline, CDR1 SGHRS and CDR2 YFSETQ. The CDR3 is made up of 15 amino acids. CDR3 sequence reads: CASSLPTSGHNEQFF. The CDR3 DNA reads TGCGCCAGCAGCTTGCCAACTAGCGGGCACAATGAGCAGTTCTTC.

This chain uses TRBV4-1 with TRBJ1-6, with a possible D match to TRBD1 (5 bases). CDR3 size: 15 residues. The V end lost 0 bases, the J end lost 10 bases, and 13 bases lay between the germline ends. Germline CDR1 is MGHRA and CDR2 is YSYEKL. In nucleotides, the CDR3 is TGCGCCAGCAGCCAAGATTCGGGGGTTGGGTCACCCCTCCACTTT. It codes for CASSQDSGVGSPLHF.

J is TRBJ2-1 and V is TRBV27, with D tentatively TRBD1 (5 bases). This CDR3 spans 14 amino acids. Trimming cost V 3 bases and J 3 bases, with 9 bases left between them. Looked up from germline, CDR1 is MNHEY and CDR2 is SMNVEV (reference sequence). Written as DNA, the CDR3 is TGTGCCAGCAGTTTGGCAGGGAACTACAATGAGCAGTTCTTC. Residues: CASSLAGNYNEQFF.

The genes are TRBV7-9 and TRBJ2-5; the match to TRBD2 covers 13 bases. Germline V gene data show CDR1 as SEHNR and CDR2 as FQNEAQ (reference sequence). The length of the CDR3 is 18 residues. V was pared by 5 bases and J by 0 bases, with 9 bases of the junction left unmatched. The CDR3 sequence is CASSGIQGLAGNQETQYF. The CDR3, as DNA: TGTGCCAGCAGCGGCATACAGGGACTAGCGGGGAACCAAGAGACCCAGTACTTC.